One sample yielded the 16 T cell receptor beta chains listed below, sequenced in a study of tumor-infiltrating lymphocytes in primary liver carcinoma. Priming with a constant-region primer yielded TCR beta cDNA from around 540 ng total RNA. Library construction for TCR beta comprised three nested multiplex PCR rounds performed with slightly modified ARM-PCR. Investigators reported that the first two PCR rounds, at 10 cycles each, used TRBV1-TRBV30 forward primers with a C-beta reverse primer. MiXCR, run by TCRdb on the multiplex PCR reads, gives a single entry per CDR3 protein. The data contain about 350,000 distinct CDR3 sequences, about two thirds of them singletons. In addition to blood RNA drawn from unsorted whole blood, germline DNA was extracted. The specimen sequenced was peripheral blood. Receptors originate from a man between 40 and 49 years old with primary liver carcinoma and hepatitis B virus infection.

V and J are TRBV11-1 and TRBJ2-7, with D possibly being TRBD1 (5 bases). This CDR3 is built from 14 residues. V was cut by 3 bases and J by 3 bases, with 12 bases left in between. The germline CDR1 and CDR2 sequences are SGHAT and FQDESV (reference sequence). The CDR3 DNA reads TGTGCCAGCAGCTTTGGGGCTGGGGACTACGAGCAGTACTTC. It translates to CASSFGAGDYEQYF. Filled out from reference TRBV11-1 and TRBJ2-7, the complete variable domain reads EAEVAQSPRYKITEKSQAVAFWCDPISGHATLYWYRQILGQGPELLVQFQDESVVDDSQLPKDRFSAERLKGVDSTLKIQPAELGDSAMYLCASSFGAGDYEQYFGPGTRLTVT.

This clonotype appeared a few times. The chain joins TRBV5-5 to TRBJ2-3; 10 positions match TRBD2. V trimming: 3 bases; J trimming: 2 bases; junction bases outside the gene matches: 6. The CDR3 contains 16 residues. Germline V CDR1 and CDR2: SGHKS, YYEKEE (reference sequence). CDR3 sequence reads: CASSSGAGGPTDTQYF. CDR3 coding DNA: TGTGCCAGCAGCTCGGGAGCGGGAGGGCCCACAGATACGCAGTATTTT.

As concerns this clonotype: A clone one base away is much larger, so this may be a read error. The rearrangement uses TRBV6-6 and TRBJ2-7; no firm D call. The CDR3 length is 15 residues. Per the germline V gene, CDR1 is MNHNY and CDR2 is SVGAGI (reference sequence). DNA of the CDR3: TGTGCCGGCAGTTACCTGACCGGTGGAACCTACGAGCAGTACTTC. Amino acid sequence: CAGSYLTGGTYEQYF.

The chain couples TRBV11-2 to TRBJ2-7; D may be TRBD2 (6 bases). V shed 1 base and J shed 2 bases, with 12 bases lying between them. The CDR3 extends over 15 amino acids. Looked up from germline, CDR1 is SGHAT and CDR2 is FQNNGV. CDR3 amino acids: CASSLVTGETYEQYF. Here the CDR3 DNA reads TGTGCCAGCAGCTTAGTAACGGGAGAAACCTACGAGCAGTACTTC.

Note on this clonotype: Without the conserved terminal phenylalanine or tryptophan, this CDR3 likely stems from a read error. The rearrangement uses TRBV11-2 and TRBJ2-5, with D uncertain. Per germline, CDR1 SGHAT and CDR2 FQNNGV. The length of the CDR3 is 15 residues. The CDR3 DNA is TGTGCCATCAGCCCCGTCGGGCTAGTCCCAGAGACCCAGTACCTC. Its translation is CAISPVGLVPETQYL.

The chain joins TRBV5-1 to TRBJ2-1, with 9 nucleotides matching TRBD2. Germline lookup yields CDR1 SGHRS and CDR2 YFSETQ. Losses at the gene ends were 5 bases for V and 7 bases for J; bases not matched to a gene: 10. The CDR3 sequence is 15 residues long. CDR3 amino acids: CASREGGRAGNEQFF. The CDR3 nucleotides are TGCGCCAGCAGGGAAGGCGGGAGGGCCGGGAATGAGCAGTTCTTC.

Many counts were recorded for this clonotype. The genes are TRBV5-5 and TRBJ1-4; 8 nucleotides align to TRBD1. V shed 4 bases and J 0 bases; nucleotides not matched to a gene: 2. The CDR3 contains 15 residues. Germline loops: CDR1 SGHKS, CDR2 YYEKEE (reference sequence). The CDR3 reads CASSPGGATNEKLFF. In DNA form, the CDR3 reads TGTGCCAGCAGCCCAGGGGGCGCAACTAATGAAAAACTGTTTTTT.

CDR3 bases: TGCGCCAGCGGCCCCCTAAGTGGGAGCACAGATACGCAGTATTTT. It translates to CASGPLSGSTDTQYF. This chain connects TRBV5-1 to TRBJ2-3, with D unclear. This CDR3 spans 15 amino acids. Trimming took 7 bases from V and 0 from J, leaving 15 bases between them. CDR1 and CDR2 (germline): SGHRS, YFSETQ.

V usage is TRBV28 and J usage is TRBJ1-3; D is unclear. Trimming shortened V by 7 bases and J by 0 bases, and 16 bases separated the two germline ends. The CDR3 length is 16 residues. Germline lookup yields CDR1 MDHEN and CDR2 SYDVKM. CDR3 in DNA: TGTGCCAGCACGCCGTACGAGGTGAACTCTGGAAACACCATATATTTT. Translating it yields CASTPYEVNSGNTIYF.

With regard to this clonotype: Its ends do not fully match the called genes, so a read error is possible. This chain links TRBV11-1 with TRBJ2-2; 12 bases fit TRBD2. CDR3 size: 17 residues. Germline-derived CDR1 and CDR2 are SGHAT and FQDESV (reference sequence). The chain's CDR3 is CASGEGLAGLNTGDLFF. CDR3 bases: TGTGCCAGCGGCGAAGGACTAGCGGGATTGAACACCGGGGACCTGTTTTTT.

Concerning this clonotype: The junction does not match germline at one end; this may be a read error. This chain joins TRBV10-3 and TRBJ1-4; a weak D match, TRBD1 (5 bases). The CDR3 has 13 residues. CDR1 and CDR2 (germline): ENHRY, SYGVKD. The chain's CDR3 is CAITRGRDEELFF. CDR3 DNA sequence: TGTGCCATCACTCGAGGCAGGGATGAAGAACTGTTTTTT.

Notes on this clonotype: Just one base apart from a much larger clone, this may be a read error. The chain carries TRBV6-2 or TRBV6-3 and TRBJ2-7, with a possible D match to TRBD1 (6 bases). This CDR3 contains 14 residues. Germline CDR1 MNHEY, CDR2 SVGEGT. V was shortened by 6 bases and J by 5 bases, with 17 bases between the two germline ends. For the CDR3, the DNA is TGTGCCAGCAGACCGCGACAGGCATTCGACGAGCAGTACTTC. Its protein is CASRPRQAFDEQYF.

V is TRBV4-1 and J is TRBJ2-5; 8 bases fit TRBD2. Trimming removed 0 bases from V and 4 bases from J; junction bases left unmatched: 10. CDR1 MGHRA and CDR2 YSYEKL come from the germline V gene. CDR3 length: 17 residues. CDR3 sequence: CASSQDRLAGGGETQYF. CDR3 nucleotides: TGCGCCAGCAGCCAAGATAGGCTAGCCGGGGGGGGAGAGACCCAGTACTTC.

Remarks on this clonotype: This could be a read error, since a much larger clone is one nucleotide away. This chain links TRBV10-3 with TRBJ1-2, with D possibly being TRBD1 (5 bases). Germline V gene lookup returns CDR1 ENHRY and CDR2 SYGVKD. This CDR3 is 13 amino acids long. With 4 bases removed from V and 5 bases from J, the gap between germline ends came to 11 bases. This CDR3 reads CAISVGPVYGYTF. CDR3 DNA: TGTGCCATCAGTGTGGGACCGGTATATGGCTACACCTTC.

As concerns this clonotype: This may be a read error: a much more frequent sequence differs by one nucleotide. In DNA, the CDR3 is TGTGCCAGCAGTTCAGCGGACAGACCTGAAGCTTTCTTT. This gives the protein CASSSADRPEAFF. This chain uses TRBV12-3 or TRBV12-4 with TRBJ1-1, with a possible D match to TRBD1 (6 bases). With 4 bases removed from V and 6 bases from J, the gap between germline ends came to 12 bases. This CDR3 has 13 residues.

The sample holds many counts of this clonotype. The CDR3 reads CASSLVGDSGANVLTF. CDR3 nucleotides: TGTGCCAGCAGCCTGGTGGGGGACTCTGGGGCCAACGTCCTGACTTTC. This sequence joins TRBV5-6 and TRBJ2-6; D tentatively reads TRBD1 or TRBD2 (5 bases each). In germline, CDR1 is SGHDT, CDR2 YYEEEE. Trimming took off 4 bases at V and 0 bases at J, with 11 bases between the two ends. This CDR3 comprises 16 residues.